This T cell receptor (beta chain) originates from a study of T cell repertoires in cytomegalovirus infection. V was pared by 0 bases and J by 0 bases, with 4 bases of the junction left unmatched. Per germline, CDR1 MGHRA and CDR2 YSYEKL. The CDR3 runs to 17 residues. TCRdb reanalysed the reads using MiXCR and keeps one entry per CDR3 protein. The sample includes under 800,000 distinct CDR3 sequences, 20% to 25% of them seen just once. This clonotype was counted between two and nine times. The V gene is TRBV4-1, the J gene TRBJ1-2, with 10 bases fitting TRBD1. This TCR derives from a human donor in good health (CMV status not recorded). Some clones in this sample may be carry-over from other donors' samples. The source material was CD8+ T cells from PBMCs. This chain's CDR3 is CASSQEGTGDPNYGYTF. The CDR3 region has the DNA TGCGCCAGCAGCCAAGAGGGGACAGGGGATCCTAACTATGGCTACACCTTC.